Below are 19 T cell receptor beta chains sequenced from a single sample in a study of T cells in Graves' hyperthyroidism and ophthalmopathy. The investigators amplified TCR beta CDR3 regions from RNA transcripts. The HTBI primer set served for first-round RT-PCR of the TCR CDR3. TCRdb re-called the multiplex PCR reads with MiXCR, one entry per CDR3 protein. The sample yields roughly 840,000 distinct CDR3 sequences, more than 30% seen once. Sequencing used blood. The receptors come from a man in his late teens or twenties with Graves' hyperthyroidism.

This clonotype has ten or more counts. The chain is built from TRBV10-3 and TRBJ1-5; possibly TRBD1 for D (6 bases). The CDR3 sequence is 14 residues long. Germline loops: CDR1 ENHRY, CDR2 SYGVKD. Between the trimmed V and J ends, which lost 6 bases and 4 bases, there was a span of 13 bases. CDR3 DNA sequence: TGTGCCATCAGCCCTCCAGGGGCTAATCAGCCCCAGCATTTT. As protein: CAISPPGANQPQHF.

This clonotype was observed a few times. A much larger clone is a single base away; this may be a read error. The rearrangement links TRBV6-1 to TRBJ1-1, with a possible D match to TRBD1 (5 bases). Germline-derived CDR1 and CDR2 are MNHNS and SASEGT. This CDR3 contains 13 residues. Trimming cost V 6 bases and J 1 base, with 9 bases left between them. In DNA, the CDR3 is TGTGCCAGCAGGTTTGGGGCGAACACTGAAGCTTTCTTT. As protein: CASRFGANTEAFF.

As concerns this clonotype: At one boundary the junction diverges from the germline segment, which might be a read error. This chain links TRBV7-2 with TRBJ2-7; D may match TRBD1 or TRBD2 (5 bases each). CDR1 is SGHTA and CDR2 is FQGNSA in the germline V gene. The CDR3 contains 13 residues. CDR3 region: CASSQGTAYELYF. CDR3 coding DNA: TGCGCCAGCAGCCAAGGGACGGCATACGAGCTGTACTTC.

The CDR3 DNA is TGTGCCAGTAGTATAGGATCTACAGGTACCTACGAGCAGTACTTC. Amino acids: CASSIGSTGTYEQYF. V is TRBV19 and J is TRBJ2-7; weak D call: TRBD1 (5 bases). Germline CDR1 is LNHDA and CDR2 is SQIVND (reference sequence). The CDR3 is 15 residues long. Trimming stripped 1 base from V and 2 bases from J, with 12 bases between. The full variable domain, in which reference TRBV19 and TRBJ2-7 provide the parts outside the CDR3, is DGGITQSPKYLFRKEGQNVTLSCEQNLNHDAMYWYRQDPGQGLRLIYYSQIVNDFQKGDIAEGYSVSREKKESFPLTVTSAQKNPTAFYLCASSIGSTGTYEQYFGPGTRLTVT.

This clonotype was seen repeatedly, ten times or more. The genes are TRBV19 and TRBJ1-2; D is undetermined. CDR3 size: 13 residues. Germline-derived CDR1 and CDR2 are LNHDA and SQIVND (reference sequence). Between the trimmed V and J ends, which lost 7 bases and 1 base, there was a span of 10 bases. The CDR3 protein is CASTHPLNYGYTF. The CDR3 nucleotides are TGTGCCAGTACTCATCCCCTTAACTATGGCTACACCTTC.

This clonotype was seen many times. The rearrangement links TRBV11-2 to TRBJ2-7; the match to TRBD1 covers 7 bases. The CDR3 runs 14 residues. The germline gives CDR1 SGHAT, CDR2 FQNNGV. V shed 5 bases and J 4 bases; nucleotides not matched to a gene: 8. This chain's CDR3 is CASSLWDRSYEQYF. CDR3 coding DNA: TGTGCCAGCAGCCTCTGGGACAGAAGTTACGAGCAGTACTTC.

In the case of this clonotype: Sequence at one end of the junction differs from germline and may be a read error. This chain uses TRBV7-4 with TRBJ2-7; a possible D gene is TRBD2 (6 bases). This CDR3 contains 14 residues. Looked up from germline, CDR1 is SGHVT and CDR2 is SQSDAQ. CDR3 in amino acids: CASSPSANSCEQYF. As DNA, the CDR3 is TGTGCCAGCAGCCCTAGCGCTAACTCCTGCGAGCAGTACTTC.

V and J are TRBV6-6 and TRBJ2-7; D is ambiguous. The germline V gene has CDR1 MNHNY and CDR2 SVGAGI (reference sequence). The CDR3 is 13 amino acids. V shed 2 bases and J shed 5 bases, with 10 bases lying between them. CDR3 sequence: CASSYGWIDEQYF. The CDR3 bases are TGTGCCAGCAGTTACGGTTGGATCGACGAGCAGTACTTC.

This chain connects TRBV24-1 to TRBJ2-7, with TRBD1 matching over 7 bases. The CDR3 length is 13 residues. Germline V gene sequence: CDR1 KGHDR, CDR2 SFDVKD. V was clipped by 8 bases and J by 3 bases; unmatched bases: 6. The chain's CDR3 is CATIRRDSYEQYF. The CDR3 nucleotides are TGTGCCACCATCCGCCGGGACAGCTACGAGCAGTACTTC.

V is TRBV6-1 and J is TRBJ1-1; tentatively, D is TRBD1 (5 bases). Trimming removed 8 bases at V and 0 bases at J, with 22 bases between. The CDR3 runs 17 residues. CDR1 is MNHNS and CDR2 is SASEGT in the germline V gene. The CDR3 nucleotides read TGTGCCAGCGTGTCAGGCCCGGGGGATTTGGTGAACACTGAAGCTTTCTTT. It encodes CASVSGPGDLVNTEAFF.

This clonotype has only one observation. The J gene is TRBJ1-5, the V gene TRBV6-5; D is perhaps TRBD1 (6 bases). Trimming removed 0 bases at V and 3 bases at J, with 9 bases between. The CDR3 spans 15 residues. Germline lookup yields CDR1 MNHEY and CDR2 SVGAGI. DNA of the CDR3: TGTGCCAGCAGTTACTCCCGGACAGCCAATCAGCCCCAGCATTTT. Its protein product is CASSYSRTANQPQHF.

The V call is TRBV6-1, the J call TRBJ2-2, with D perhaps TRBD2 (6 bases). This CDR3 spans 16 amino acids. CDR1 is MNHNS and CDR2 is SASEGT in the germline V gene. Trimming left V 6 bases short and J 6 bases short, with 20 bases between. CDR3 loop: CASSGSRRRRAGELFF. The CDR3 region has the DNA TGTGCCAGCAGCGGGTCTCGGCGGAGGAGGGCCGGGGAGCTGTTTTTT.

This sequence joins TRBV6-1 and TRBJ1-2, with TRBD1 matching 7 bases. The V gene's germline CDR1 is MNHNS and CDR2 SASEGT. The CDR3 runs 13 residues. V trimming: 6 bases; J trimming: 7 bases; junction bases outside the gene matches: 8. The DNA of the CDR3 is TGTGCCAGCAGACAGGGGACAGAGGCTGGCTACACCTTC. This sequence encodes CASRQGTEAGYTF.

This clonotype was counted at least ten times. V and J are TRBV20-1 and TRBJ2-6; D is uncertain. V lost 5 bases to trimming and J lost 0 bases, with 8 bases between them. Germline CDR1 DFQATT, CDR2 SNEGSKA (reference sequence). This CDR3 spans 14 amino acids. As DNA, the CDR3 is TGCAGTGCTCCTAAGAGCTCTGGGGCCAACGTCCTGACTTTC. Its translation: CSAPKSSGANVLTF.

This clonotype was observed at least ten times. Here the CDR3 DNA reads TGTGCCAGCCGGTCAGTAGGGCTCGAGCAGTACTTC. This encodes CASRSVGLEQYF. The genes are TRBV2 and TRBJ2-7; D ambiguous. Germline CDR1 SNHLY, CDR2 FYNNEI. The V and J ends lost 8 bases and 6 bases respectively, with 14 bases between them. The CDR3 totals 12 residues.

This sequence joins TRBV13 and TRBJ1-3, with TRBD1 identical over 7 bases. The ends lost 5 bases at V and 4 bases at J; junction bases unmatched: 8. This CDR3 is 15 amino acids long. CDR1 is PRHDT and CDR2 is FYEKMQ in the germline V gene (reference sequence). In nucleotides, the CDR3 is TGTGCCAGCAGCCATACAGGGGTAGCAGGAAACACCATATATTTT. Protein sequence: CASSHTGVAGNTIYF.

The chain uses TRBV19 and TRBJ1-1; D may be TRBD1 (5 bases). From germline, CDR1 is LNHDA and CDR2 SQIVND (reference sequence). V was trimmed by 3 bases and J by 7 bases, leaving 18 bases between them. This CDR3 is built from 15 residues. This CDR3 is CASSIQQAPRVEAFF. DNA for the CDR3: TGTGCCAGTAGTATCCAACAGGCCCCTCGGGTTGAAGCTTTCTTT.

This clonotype was found a few times. This chain uses TRBV7-2 with TRBJ2-5; D perhaps matches TRBD1 (6 bases). The CDR3 spans 14 residues. V was pared by 1 base and J by 5 bases, with 11 bases between. Germline CDR1 reads SGHTA; CDR2 reads FQGNSA. CDR3 nucleotide sequence: TGTGCCAGCAGCTTAGTCACAGGGCGGGAGACCCAGTACTTC. As protein: CASSLVTGRETQYF.

V gene TRBV15 combines with J gene TRBJ2-5; 11 bases agree with TRBD1. Germline V gene lookup returns CDR1 LNHNV and CDR2 YYDKDF (reference sequence). There are 19 residues in the CDR3. V was pared by 3 bases and J by 0 bases, with 12 bases of the junction left unmatched. The CDR3 loop is CATSRSHPGQGVDQETQYF. The CDR3 DNA follows: TGTGCCACCAGCAGGAGCCACCCGGGACAGGGGGTGGACCAAGAGACCCAGTACTTC.